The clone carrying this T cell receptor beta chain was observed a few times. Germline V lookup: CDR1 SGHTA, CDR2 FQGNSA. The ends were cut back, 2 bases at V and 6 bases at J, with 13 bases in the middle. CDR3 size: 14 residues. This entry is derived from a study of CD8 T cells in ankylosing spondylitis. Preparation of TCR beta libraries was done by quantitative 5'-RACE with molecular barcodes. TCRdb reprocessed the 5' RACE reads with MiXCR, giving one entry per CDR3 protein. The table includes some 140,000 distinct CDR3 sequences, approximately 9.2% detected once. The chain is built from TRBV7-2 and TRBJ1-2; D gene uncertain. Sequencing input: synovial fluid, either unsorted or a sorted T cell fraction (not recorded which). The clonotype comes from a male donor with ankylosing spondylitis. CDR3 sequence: CASSLSLESNGYTF. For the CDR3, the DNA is TGTGCCAGCAGCTTATCTCTGGAATCCAATGGCTACACCTTC.